The entry below describes one TCR beta chain. The entry originates in a study of blood T cell repertoires in COVID-19. The wider study: The analysed material was cDNA or gDNA that came from T cells, B-cell-depleted T cells, or PBMCs.

In terms of age and location, participants ranged from about 18 to 95 years and lived in roughly 22 US areas. Grouping used clinical history reported by participants in a survey and questionnaire. Someone with COVID-19 had been met by exposed participants within 2 weeks before study entry. The CDR3 extends over 12 amino acids. The germline V and J ends were trimmed by 4 bases and 13 bases, with 14 bases remaining between them. The V gene's germline CDR1 is GTSNPN and CDR2 SVGIG (reference sequence). TCRdb keeps only in-frame clones here, not all; method: immunoSEQ multiplex PCR. The sample lists 220,000 or so clones, about 90% occurring once.

This chain uses TRBV30 with TRBJ1-6; a weak D match, TRBD1 (5 bases). The specimen was PBMCs or T cells enriched from blood (not recorded which). The sequence came from a man aged 30 to 39 who had been exposed to COVID-19. The CDR3 DNA sequence: TGTGCCTGGACAGGGCGTTCTTCTCCCCTCCACTTT. It encodes CAWTGRSSPLHF.